Sequencing of this TCR beta chain was carried out in a study of radiotherapy plus CTLA-4 blockade in lung cancer. For the study at large: Objective responses were recorded in around 18% of patients, with disease control recorded in 25% to 35%.

The V and J ends lost 2 bases and 9 bases respectively, with 14 bases between them. Per the germline V gene, CDR1 is KGHSH and CDR2 is LQKENI. There are 14 residues in the CDR3. Assay used: immunoSEQ multiplex PCR; TCRdb lists only in-frame clones, some missing. The repertoire has about 80,000 clones, about 88% of them found once; the top ten carry just over 0.85%. Remarks on this clone: Its antigen remains unknown.

Study-wide results and caveats: Tumor-derived TCR clones expanded in blood after radiotherapy plus ipilimumab.

Lung cancer patients with chemo-refractory metastatic non-small-cell disease were given focal radiation plus CTLA-4 blockade with ipilimumab. The chain couples TRBV18 to TRBJ2-1, with D perhaps being TRBD1 or TRBD2 (5 bases each). The material was peripheral blood, obtained from a patient treated with radiotherapy plus ipilimumab. This clonotype was obtained from a human donor with non-small cell lung cancer who had stable disease on radiotherapy plus ipilimumab. The CDR3 is CASSPTGGSLEQFF. CDR3 nucleotides: TGTGCCAGCTCACCAACAGGTGGGAGTCTTGAGCAGTTCTTC.